Listed below are T cell receptor beta chains from one sample, sequenced in a study of T-cell reconstitution after alpha-beta-depleted transplantation in children. From the PCR reads, TCRdb called clonotypes with MiXCR, one entry per CDR3 protein. The data hold 600,000 to 700,000 distinct CDR3 sequences, with over 15% observed a single time. The specimen was PBMCs from the stem cell graft donor, collected from the stem cell graft. These receptors came from a human donor who donated a stem cell graft to a child with acute myeloid leukemia. Both conserved end residues are part of each CDR3. A D gene is named only where the DNA matches it firmly. Rows give clone size only sometimes, using once, few, many, or a class for an expanded clone.

.,TRBJ2-3,many,TRBV29-1,TGCAGCGGTAGGGTAGCAGATACGCAGTATTTT,CSGRVADTQYF
.,TRBJ2-3,.,TRBV20-1,TGCAGTGCTAAGGCCACAGAACGGGGTAGTTTGCGATGGACGCAGTATTTT,CSAKATERGSLRWTQYF
.,TRBJ2-3,.,TRBV21-1,TGTGCCAGCAGCCCGCGGGGGAATGGCACAGATACGCAGTATTTT,CASSPRGNGTDTQYF
.,TRBJ2-4,.,TRBV2,TGTGCCAGCAGCTTCGGGGGCGGGGGACTAGCCAAAAACATTCAGTACTTC,CASSFGGGGLAKNIQYF
TRBD1,TRBJ2-7,many,TRBV5-5,TGTGCCAGCAGCTGGGACAGCAACGAGCAGTACTTC,CASSWDSNEQYF
TRBD1,TRBJ1-5,many,TRBV9,TGTGCCAGCAGCTCTGGGGACAGTCATCAGCCCCAGCATTTT,CASSSGDSHQPQHF
.,TRBJ1-5,.,TRBV13,TGTGCCAGCAGCCCCGCCCGACAAACGGGGAATCAGCCCCAGCATTTT,CASSPARQTGNQPQHF
TRBD1,TRBJ1-6,many,TRBV7-2,TGTGCCAGCAGCCCACGACAGGGGGCGGTGAATTCACCCCTCCACTTT,CASSPRQGAVNSPLHF
.,TRBJ2-1,many,TRBV5-6,TGTGCCAGCAGCTTTGATGACCCCCCTTACAATGAGCAGTTCTTC,CASSFDDPPYNEQFF
.,TRBJ2-5,.,TRBV28,TGTGCCAGCAATTCTCCGGACACCTTCAATGGGGAGACCCAGTACTTC,CASNSPDTFNGETQYF